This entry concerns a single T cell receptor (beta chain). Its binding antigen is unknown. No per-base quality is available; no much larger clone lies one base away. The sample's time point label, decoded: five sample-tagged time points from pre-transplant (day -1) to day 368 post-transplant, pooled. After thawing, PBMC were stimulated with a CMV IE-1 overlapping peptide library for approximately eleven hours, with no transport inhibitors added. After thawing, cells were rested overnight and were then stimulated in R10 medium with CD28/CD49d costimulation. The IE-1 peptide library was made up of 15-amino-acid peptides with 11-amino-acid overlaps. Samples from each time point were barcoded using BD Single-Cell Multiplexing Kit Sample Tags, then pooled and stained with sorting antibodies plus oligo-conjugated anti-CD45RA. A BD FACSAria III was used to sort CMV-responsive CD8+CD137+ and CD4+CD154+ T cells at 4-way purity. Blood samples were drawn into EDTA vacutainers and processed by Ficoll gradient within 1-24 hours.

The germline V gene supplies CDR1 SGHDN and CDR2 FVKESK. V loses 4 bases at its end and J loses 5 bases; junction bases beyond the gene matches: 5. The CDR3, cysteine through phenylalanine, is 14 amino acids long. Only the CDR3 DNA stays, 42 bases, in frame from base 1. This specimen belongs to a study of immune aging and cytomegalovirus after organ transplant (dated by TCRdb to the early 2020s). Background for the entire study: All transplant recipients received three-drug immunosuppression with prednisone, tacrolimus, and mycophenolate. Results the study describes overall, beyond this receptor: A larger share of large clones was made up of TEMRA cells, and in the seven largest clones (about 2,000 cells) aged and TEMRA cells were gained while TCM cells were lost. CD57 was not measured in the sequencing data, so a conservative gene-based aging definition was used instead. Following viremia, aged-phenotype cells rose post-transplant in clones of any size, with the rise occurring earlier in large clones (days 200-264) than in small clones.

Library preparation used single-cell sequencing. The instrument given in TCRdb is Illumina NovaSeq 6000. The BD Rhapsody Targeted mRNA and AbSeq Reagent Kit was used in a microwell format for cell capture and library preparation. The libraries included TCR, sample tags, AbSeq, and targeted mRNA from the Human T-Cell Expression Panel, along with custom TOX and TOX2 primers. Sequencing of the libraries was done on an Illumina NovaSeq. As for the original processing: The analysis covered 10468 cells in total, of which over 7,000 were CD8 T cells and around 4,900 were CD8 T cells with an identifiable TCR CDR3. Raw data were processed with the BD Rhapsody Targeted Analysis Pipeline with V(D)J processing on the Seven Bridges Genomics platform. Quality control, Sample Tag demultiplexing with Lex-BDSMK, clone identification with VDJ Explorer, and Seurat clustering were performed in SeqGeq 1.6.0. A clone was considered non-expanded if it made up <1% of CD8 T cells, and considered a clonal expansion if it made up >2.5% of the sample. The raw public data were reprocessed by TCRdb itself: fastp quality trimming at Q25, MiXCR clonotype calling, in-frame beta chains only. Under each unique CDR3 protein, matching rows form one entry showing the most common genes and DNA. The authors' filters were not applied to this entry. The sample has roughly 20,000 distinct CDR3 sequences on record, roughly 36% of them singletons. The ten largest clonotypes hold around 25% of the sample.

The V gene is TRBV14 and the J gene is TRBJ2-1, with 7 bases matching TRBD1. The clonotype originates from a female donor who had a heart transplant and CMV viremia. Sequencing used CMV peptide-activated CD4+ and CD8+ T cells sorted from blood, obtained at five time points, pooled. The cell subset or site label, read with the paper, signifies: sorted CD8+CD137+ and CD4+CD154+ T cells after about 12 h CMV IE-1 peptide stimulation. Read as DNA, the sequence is TGTGCCAGCAGCCCCCGGGACAGAGACAATGAGCAGTTCTTC. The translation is CASSPRDRDNEQFF.